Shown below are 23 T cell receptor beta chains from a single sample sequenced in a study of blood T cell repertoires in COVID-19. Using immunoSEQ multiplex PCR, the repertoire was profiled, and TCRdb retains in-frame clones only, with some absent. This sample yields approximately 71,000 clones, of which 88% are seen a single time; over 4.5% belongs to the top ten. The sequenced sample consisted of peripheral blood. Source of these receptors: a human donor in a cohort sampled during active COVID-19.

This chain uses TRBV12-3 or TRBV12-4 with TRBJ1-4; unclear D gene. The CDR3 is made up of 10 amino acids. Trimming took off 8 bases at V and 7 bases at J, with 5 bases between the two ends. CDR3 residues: CASGGEKLFF. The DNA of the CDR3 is TGTGCCAGCGGAGGTGAAAAACTGTTTTTT.

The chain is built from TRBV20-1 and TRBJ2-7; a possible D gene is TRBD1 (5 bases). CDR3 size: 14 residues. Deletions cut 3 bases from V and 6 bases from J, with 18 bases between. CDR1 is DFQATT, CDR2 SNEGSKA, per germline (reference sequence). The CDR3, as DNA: TGCAGTGCTAGTGTCCCGAAGGGGCGCGTCGAGCAGTACTTC. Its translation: CSASVPKGRVEQYF.

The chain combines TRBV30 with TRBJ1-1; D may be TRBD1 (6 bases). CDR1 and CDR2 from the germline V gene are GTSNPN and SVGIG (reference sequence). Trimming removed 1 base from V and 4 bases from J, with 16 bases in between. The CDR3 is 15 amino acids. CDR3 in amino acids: CAWSAPTGFVTEAFF. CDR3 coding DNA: TGTGCCTGGAGTGCCCCTACAGGGTTCGTCACTGAAGCTTTCTTT. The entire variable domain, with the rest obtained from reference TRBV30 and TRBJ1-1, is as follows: SQTIHQWPATLVQPVGSPLSLECTVEGTSNPNLYWYRQAAGRGLQLLFYSVGIGQISSEVPQNLSASRPQDRQFILSSKKLLLSDSGFYLCAWSAPTGFVTEAFFGQGTRLTVV.

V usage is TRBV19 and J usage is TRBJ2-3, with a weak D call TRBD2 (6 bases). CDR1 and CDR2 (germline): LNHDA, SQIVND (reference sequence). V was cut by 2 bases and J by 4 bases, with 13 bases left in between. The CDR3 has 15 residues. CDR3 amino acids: CASSIPAGRADTQYF. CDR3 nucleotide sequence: TGTGCCAGTAGTATACCCGCGGGAAGGGCAGATACGCAGTATTTT.

The CDR3 nucleotides are TGCGCCAGCAGCCAAGGTCGTGGCGGGGGCACAGATACGCAGTATTTT. Translation: CASSQGRGGGTDTQYF. This rearrangement joins TRBV4-3 to TRBJ2-3; D possibly corresponds to TRBD2 (6 bases). The CDR3 has 16 residues. With 1 base removed from V and 1 base from J, the gap between germline ends came to 12 bases. CDR1 LGHNA and CDR2 YSLEER come from the germline V gene.

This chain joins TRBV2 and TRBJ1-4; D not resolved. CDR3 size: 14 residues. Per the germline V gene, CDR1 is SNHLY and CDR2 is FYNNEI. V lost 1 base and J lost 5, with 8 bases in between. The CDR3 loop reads CASSEGSRNEKLFF. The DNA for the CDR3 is TGTGCCAGCAGTGAAGGGAGTAGGAATGAAAAACTGTTTTTT.

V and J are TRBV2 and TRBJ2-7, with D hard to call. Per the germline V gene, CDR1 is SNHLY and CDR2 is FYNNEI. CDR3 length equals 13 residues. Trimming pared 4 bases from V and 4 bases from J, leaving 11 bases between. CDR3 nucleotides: TGTGCCAGCAGTGCCCCGTTCGTGTACGAGCAGTACTTC. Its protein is CASSAPFVYEQYF.

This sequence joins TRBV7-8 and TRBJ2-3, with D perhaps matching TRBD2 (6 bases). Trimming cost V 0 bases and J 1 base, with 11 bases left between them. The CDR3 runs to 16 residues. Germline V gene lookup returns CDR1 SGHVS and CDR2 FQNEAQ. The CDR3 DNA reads TGTGCCAGCAGCTTAGCCAATAGCGGACGCACAGATACGCAGTATTTT. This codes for CASSLANSGRTDTQYF. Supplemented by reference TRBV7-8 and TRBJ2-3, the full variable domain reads GAGVSQSPRYKVAKRGQDVALRCDPISGHVSLFWYQQALGQGPEFLTYFQNEAQLDKSGLPSDRFFAERPEGSVSTLKIQRTQQEDSAVYLCASSLANSGRTDTQYFGPGTRLTVL.

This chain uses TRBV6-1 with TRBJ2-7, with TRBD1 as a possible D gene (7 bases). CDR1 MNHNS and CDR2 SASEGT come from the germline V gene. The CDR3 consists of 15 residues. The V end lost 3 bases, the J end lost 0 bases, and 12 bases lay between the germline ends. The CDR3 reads CASSDPGGSSYEQYF. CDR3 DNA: TGTGCCAGCAGTGATCCAGGGGGGAGCTCCTACGAGCAGTACTTC.

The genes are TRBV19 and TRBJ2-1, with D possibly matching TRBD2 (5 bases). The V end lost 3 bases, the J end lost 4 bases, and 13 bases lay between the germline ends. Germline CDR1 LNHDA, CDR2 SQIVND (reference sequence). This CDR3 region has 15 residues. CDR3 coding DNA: TGTGCCAGTAGTATGTCGGGAAGGAGGTACAATGAGCAGTTCTTC. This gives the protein CASSMSGRRYNEQFF.

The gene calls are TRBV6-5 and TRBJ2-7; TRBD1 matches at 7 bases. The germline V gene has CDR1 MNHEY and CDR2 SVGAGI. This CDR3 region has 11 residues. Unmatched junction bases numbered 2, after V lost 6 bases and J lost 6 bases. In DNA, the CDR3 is TGTGCCAGCAGGGGGACAGTCGAGCAGTACTTC. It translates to CASRGTVEQYF.

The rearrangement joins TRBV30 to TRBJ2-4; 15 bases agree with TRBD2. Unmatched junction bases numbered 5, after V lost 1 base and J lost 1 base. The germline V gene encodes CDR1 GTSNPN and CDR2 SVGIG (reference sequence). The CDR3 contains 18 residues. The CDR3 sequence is CAWSAHGLAGGAKNIQYF. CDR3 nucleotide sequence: TGTGCCTGGAGTGCCCACGGACTAGCGGGAGGGGCCAAAAACATTCAGTACTTC.

The CDR3 region is CASKPGTYSYNEQFF. As DNA, the CDR3 is TGTGCCAGTAAACCCGGGACATATTCCTACAATGAGCAGTTCTTC. The rearrangement links TRBV19 to TRBJ2-1; D is perhaps TRBD1 (6 bases). The V and J ends lost 7 bases and 1 base respectively, with 14 bases between them. CDR1 and CDR2 from the germline V gene are LNHDA and SQIVND (reference sequence). The CDR3 consists of 15 residues. The full variable domain, rest sourced from reference TRBV19 and TRBJ2-1, is DGGITQSPKYLFRKEGQNVTLSCEQNLNHDAMYWYRQDPGQGLRLIYYSQIVNDFQKGDIAEGYSVSREKKESFPLTVTSAQKNPTAFYLCASKPGTYSYNEQFFGPGTRLTVL.

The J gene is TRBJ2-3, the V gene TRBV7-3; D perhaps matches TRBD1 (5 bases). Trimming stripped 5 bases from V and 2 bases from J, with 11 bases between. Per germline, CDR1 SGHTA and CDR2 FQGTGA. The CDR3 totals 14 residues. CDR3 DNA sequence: TGTGCCAGCAGCCTTGGGGCCCTCACAGATACGCAGTATTTT. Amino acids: CASSLGALTDTQYF.

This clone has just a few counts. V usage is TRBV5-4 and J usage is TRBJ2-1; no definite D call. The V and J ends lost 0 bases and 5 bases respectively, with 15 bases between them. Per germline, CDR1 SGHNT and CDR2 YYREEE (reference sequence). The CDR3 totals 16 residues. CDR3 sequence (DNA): TGTGCCAGCAGCTTGGATTTTGGAAAGACTCACAATGAGCAGTTCTTC. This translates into CASSLDFGKTHNEQFF.

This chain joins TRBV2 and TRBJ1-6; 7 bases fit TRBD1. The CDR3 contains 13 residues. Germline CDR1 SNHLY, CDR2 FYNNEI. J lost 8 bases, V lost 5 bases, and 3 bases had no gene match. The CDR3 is CASSRDSHSPLHF. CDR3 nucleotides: TGTGCCAGCAGTCGGGACAGCCATTCACCCCTCCACTTT.

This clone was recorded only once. Written as DNA, the CDR3 is TGCAGCGTTGGAGGCAGGGGGACAGATACGCAGTATTTT. It codes for CSVGGRGTDTQYF. The rearrangement uses TRBV29-1 and TRBJ2-3; TRBD1 aligns across 7 bases. This CDR3 spans 13 amino acids. Germline lookup yields CDR1 SQVTM and CDR2 ANQGSEA. Germline trimming cut 4 bases from V and 3 bases from J; bases unmatched to any gene: 4.

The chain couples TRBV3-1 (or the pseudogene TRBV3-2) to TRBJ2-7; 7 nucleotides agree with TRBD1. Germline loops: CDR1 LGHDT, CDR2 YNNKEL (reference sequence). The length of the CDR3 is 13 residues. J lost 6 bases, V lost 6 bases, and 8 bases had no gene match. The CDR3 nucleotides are TGTGCCAGCAGTAAAAGCAGGGGGAGCGAGCAGTACTTC. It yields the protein CASSKSRGSEQYF.

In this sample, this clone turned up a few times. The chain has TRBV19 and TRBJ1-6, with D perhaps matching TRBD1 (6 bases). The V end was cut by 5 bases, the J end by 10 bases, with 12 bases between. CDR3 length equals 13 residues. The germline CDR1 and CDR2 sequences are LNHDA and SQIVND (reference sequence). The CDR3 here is CASSPRQESPLHF. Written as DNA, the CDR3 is TGTGCCAGTAGTCCCCGACAGGAGTCACCCCTCCACTTT.

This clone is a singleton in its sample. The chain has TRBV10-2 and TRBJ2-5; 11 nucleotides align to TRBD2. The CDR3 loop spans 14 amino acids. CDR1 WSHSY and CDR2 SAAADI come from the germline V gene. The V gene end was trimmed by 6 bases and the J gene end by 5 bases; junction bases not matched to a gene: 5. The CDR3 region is CASRLAGEKETQYF. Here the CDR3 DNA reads TGCGCCAGCAGACTAGCGGGAGAGAAGGAGACCCAGTACTTC.

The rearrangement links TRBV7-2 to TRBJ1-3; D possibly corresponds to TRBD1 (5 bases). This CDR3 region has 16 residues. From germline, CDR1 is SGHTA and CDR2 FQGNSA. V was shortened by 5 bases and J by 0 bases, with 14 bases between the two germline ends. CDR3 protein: CASSLNSGNSGNTIYF. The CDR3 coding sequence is TGTGCCAGCAGCCTTAATTCAGGGAACTCTGGAAACACCATATATTTT.

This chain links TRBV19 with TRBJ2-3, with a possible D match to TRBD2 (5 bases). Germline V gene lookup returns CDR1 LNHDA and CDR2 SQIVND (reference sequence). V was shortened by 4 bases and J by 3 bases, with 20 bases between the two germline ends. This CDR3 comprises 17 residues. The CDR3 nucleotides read TGTGCCAGTAGTACCACCTTTGTTGGCTCGGGAACAGATACGCAGTATTTT. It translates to CASSTTFVGSGTDTQYF. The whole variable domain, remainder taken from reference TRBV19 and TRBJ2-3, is DGGITQSPKYLFRKEGQNVTLSCEQNLNHDAMYWYRQDPGQGLRLIYYSQIVNDFQKGDIAEGYSVSREKKESFPLTVTSAQKNPTAFYLCASSTTFVGSGTDTQYFGPGTRLTVL.

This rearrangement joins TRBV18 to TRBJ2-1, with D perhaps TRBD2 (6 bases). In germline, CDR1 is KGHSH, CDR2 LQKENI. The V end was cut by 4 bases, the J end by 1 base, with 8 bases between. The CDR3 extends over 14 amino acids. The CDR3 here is CASSHGSSYNEQFF. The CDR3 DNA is TGTGCCAGCTCACACGGGAGTTCCTACAATGAGCAGTTCTTC.